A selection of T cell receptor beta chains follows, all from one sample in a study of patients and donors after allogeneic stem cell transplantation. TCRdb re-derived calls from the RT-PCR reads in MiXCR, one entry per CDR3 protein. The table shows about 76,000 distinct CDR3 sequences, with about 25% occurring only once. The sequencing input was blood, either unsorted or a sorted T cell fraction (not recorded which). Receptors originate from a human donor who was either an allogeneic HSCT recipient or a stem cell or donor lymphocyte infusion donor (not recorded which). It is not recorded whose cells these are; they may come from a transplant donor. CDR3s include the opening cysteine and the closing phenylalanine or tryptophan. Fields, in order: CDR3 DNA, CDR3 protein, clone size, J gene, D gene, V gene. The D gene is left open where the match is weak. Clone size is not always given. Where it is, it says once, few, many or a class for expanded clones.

DNA: TGTGCCAGCAGTGATGGGACCTATGGCTACACCTTC
CDR3: CASSDGTYGYTF
size: few
J: TRBJ1-2
D: NA
V: TRBV6-1

DNA: TGCGCCAGCAGCTTGGCCGCCTATAACACCGGGGAGCTGTTTTTT
CDR3: CASSLAAYNTGELFF
size: NA
J: TRBJ2-2
D: NA
V: TRBV5-1

DNA: TGTGCCAGCAGCCCACAGGGGGCTGGGGAGCTGTTTTTT
CDR3: CASSPQGAGELFF
size: few
J: TRBJ2-2
D: TRBD1
V: TRBV7-9

DNA: TGCGCCAGCAGCTTGGTAGTCCTAGGGGGGGCTGAAGCTTTCTTT
CDR3: CASSLVVLGGAEAFF
size: few
J: TRBJ1-1
D: NA
V: TRBV5-1

DNA: TGCGCCAGCAGCTTGGGGGTTCTCGGAGAGCAGTACTTC
CDR3: CASSLGVLGEQYF
size: NA
J: TRBJ2-7
D: NA
V: TRBV5-1

DNA: TGTGCCAGCAGTTACACGGGAAGAAACACCGGGGAGCTGTTTTTT
CDR3: CASSYTGRNTGELFF
size: few
J: TRBJ2-2
D: NA
V: TRBV6-6

DNA: TGTGCCATCAGTGAGTTACAGAACGAGCAGTACTTC
CDR3: CAISELQNEQYF
size: NA
J: TRBJ2-7
D: NA
V: TRBV10-3

DNA: TGTGCCAGCAGCGTCACGGGACAGGGGTCCTACGAGCAGTACTTC
CDR3: CASSVTGQGSYEQYF
size: NA
J: TRBJ2-7
D: TRBD1
V: TRBV9

DNA: TGCAGCGTTGACCATGAGGGCTCCTACAATGAGCAGTTCTTC
CDR3: CSVDHEGSYNEQFF
size: NA
J: TRBJ2-1
D: NA
V: TRBV29-1

DNA: TGCGCCAGCAGCTTGTCCCTAACAGGGCCTTCCTATGCCTACACCTTC
CDR3: CASSLSLTGPSYAYTF
size: NA
J: TRBJ1-2
D: NA
V: TRBV5-1

DNA: TGTGCCAGCAGAACTGGGTGGGGGGAGGTGGAGACCCAGTACTTC
CDR3: CASRTGWGEVETQYF
size: once
J: TRBJ2-5
D: NA
V: TRBV6-5

DNA: TGTGCCACCAGTCCGGGACTAGCGGGGGTAGGCTCCTACAATGAGCAGTTCTTC
CDR3: CATSPGLAGVGSYNEQFF
size: NA
J: TRBJ2-1
D: TRBD2
V: TRBV24-1

DNA: TGTGCCAGCACCCTTTGGGGAAGCACAGATACGCAGTATTTT
CDR3: CASTLWGSTDTQYF
size: once
J: TRBJ2-3
D: NA
V: TRBV12-3/TRBV12-4

DNA: TGCAGTGCCGCCATAGAGGGCGGCTACACCTTC
CDR3: CSAAIEGGYTF
size: NA
J: TRBJ1-2
D: NA
V: TRBV20-1

DNA: TGTGCCATCAGAACAGGGACGGCTAACTATGGCTACACCTTC
CDR3: CAIRTGTANYGYTF
size: few
J: TRBJ1-2
D: NA
V: TRBV10-3

DNA: TGCAGTGTGCCCGACAGGCGTAACACTGAAGCTTTCTTT
CDR3: CSVPDRRNTEAFF
size: NA
J: TRBJ1-1
D: NA
V: TRBV20-1

DNA: TGCAGTGCTAGAGATCTGGGACAGGGAACCTACGAGCAGTACTTC
CDR3: CSARDLGQGTYEQYF
size: NA
J: TRBJ2-7
D: TRBD1
V: TRBV20-1

DNA: TGCAGTGCTAGAGTAGGCAGGGGCAACAATGAGCAGTTCTTC
CDR3: CSARVGRGNNEQFF
size: few
J: TRBJ2-1
D: NA
V: TRBV20-1

DNA: TGTGCCAGCAGTCCCTGGGACTATAATTCACCCCTCCACTTT
CDR3: CASSPWDYNSPLHF
size: few
J: TRBJ1-6
D: NA
V: TRBV28

DNA: TGTGCCAGCAGTTACTCAGCAGGGGGCGAGACCCAGTACTTC
CDR3: CASSYSAGGETQYF
size: NA
J: TRBJ2-5
D: TRBD1
V: TRBV6-5

DNA: TGTGCCACCAGTGATTGGGGGACAGACCAAGAGACCCAGTACTTC
CDR3: CATSDWGTDQETQYF
size: once
J: TRBJ2-5
D: TRBD1
V: TRBV24-1

DNA: TGTGCCAGCAGTTTGAAGGGGGCGTTCACTGAAGCTTTCTTT
CDR3: CASSLKGAFTEAFF
size: many
J: TRBJ1-1
D: TRBD1
V: TRBV12-3/TRBV12-4

DNA: TGCAGCGTTGAAGGGATCGGCAGGTCGAGCAATGAGCAGTTCTTC
CDR3: CSVEGIGRSSNEQFF
size: few
J: TRBJ2-1
D: NA
V: TRBV29-1

DNA: TGTGCCAGCAGCTTAGACGGTTTCATAAGGTTGAGTGAAGCTTTCTTT
CDR3: CASSLDGFIRLSEAFF
size: few
J: TRBJ1-1
D: NA
V: TRBV11-1

DNA: TGTGCTGGTGGTCAGGGGACAGGGAATACTGAAGCTTTCTTT
CDR3: CAGGQGTGNTEAFF
size: NA
J: TRBJ1-1
D: TRBD1
V: TRBV12-5

DNA: TGTGCCAGCAGCTTGGCGAAAGGGACTGAAGCTTTCTTT
CDR3: CASSLAKGTEAFF
size: few
J: TRBJ1-1
D: NA
V: TRBV7-3

DNA: TGTGCCAGCAGCTTAGAGACTAGCGGGACCTCCGGTGAGCAGTTCTTC
CDR3: CASSLETSGTSGEQFF
size: NA
J: TRBJ2-1
D: TRBD2
V: TRBV7-8

DNA: TGTGCCAGCAGGCGTGGGGTCTATGGCTACACCTTC
CDR3: CASRRGVYGYTF
size: few
J: TRBJ1-2
D: NA
V: TRBV12-3/TRBV12-4

DNA: TGCGCCAGCAGCCAAGATTGGGGGGCTGATGGCTACACCTTC
CDR3: CASSQDWGADGYTF
size: many
J: TRBJ1-2
D: NA
V: TRBV4-1

DNA: TGTGCCAGCAGCCCTTACCAGACAGGGGCCTGGGGAAACACCATATATTTT
CDR3: CASSPYQTGAWGNTIYF
size: NA
J: TRBJ1-3
D: TRBD1
V: TRBV7-8

DNA: TGTGCCAGCAGCCAAGGACAGGGGGCAAACGAAAAACTGTTTTTT
CDR3: CASSQGQGANEKLFF
size: NA
J: TRBJ1-4
D: TRBD1
V: TRBV7-9

DNA: TGTGCCAGCAGCCCAATGCAAGAGACCCAGTACTTC
CDR3: CASSPMQETQYF
size: NA
J: TRBJ2-5
D: NA
V: TRBV7-9

DNA: TGTGCCAGCAGCCAAGCGATAGAGTACCCACTAATGTTCTACAATGAGCAGTTCTTC
CDR3: CASSQAIEYPLMFYNEQFF
size: once
J: TRBJ2-1
D: NA
V: TRBV3-1

DNA: TGCGCCAGCAGCTTTGGGCGGGGTACCCAAGAGACCCAGTACTTC
CDR3: CASSFGRGTQETQYF
size: NA
J: TRBJ2-5
D: NA
V: TRBV5-1

DNA: TGCGCCAGCAGCCAACAGAGGGGGAATGAGCAGTTCTTC
CDR3: CASSQQRGNEQFF
size: NA
J: TRBJ2-1
D: NA
V: TRBV10-2

DNA: TGTGCCAGCAGCGATCCCAGCGGGGGGCAAGATACGCAGTATTTT
CDR3: CASSDPSGGQDTQYF
size: few
J: TRBJ2-3
D: TRBD2
V: TRBV9

DNA: TGCGCCAGCAGCCTCGGACAGATTGACGGCTACACCTTC
CDR3: CASSLGQIDGYTF
size: few
J: TRBJ1-2
D: NA
V: TRBV5-1

DNA: TGTGCCAGCAGCGAGACAGGGACCCCCTCCTACGAGCAGTACTTC
CDR3: CASSETGTPSYEQYF
size: NA
J: TRBJ2-7
D: TRBD1
V: TRBV13

DNA: TGTGCCAGCAGTTACTTTCCCGGGACTACAGCTGGGGAGCAGTACTTC
CDR3: CASSYFPGTTAGEQYF
size: NA
J: TRBJ2-7
D: TRBD2
V: TRBV6-6

DNA: TGTGCCAGCAGCTTAGGGGGGTTTTTAACCGGGGAGCTGTTTTTT
CDR3: CASSLGGFLTGELFF
size: NA
J: TRBJ2-2
D: NA
V: TRBV7-2

DNA: TGTGCCAGCAGTTTCGAAGGGTTCAGCTACGAGCAGTACTTC
CDR3: CASSFEGFSYEQYF
size: NA
J: TRBJ2-7
D: NA
V: TRBV12-3/TRBV12-4

DNA: TGTGCCAGCTCGGGACAGGGGAATTACGAGCAGTACTTC
CDR3: CASSGQGNYEQYF
size: many
J: TRBJ2-7
D: TRBD1
V: TRBV2

DNA: TGCAGTGCTAGAGGGTCGGGCTCGGCTAATGAAAAACTGTTTTTT
CDR3: CSARGSGSANEKLFF
size: few
J: TRBJ1-4
D: NA
V: TRBV20-1

DNA: TGCAGTGCCCACGCATTCGCGAACACCGGGGAGCTGTTTTTT
CDR3: CSAHAFANTGELFF
size: few
J: TRBJ2-2
D: NA
V: TRBV20-1

DNA: TGCAGTGCTTACGGGACAGGGTCGTCATACGGCTACACCTTC
CDR3: CSAYGTGSSYGYTF
size: NA
J: TRBJ1-2
D: TRBD1
V: TRBV20-1

DNA: TGCGCCAGCAGTGAACGGCTAGCGGGTGACACCGGGGAGCTGTTTTTT
CDR3: CASSERLAGDTGELFF
size: NA
J: TRBJ2-2
D: TRBD2
V: TRBV10-2

DNA: TGCAGTGGGGGACAGGGGGCCAATTCGCCCCTCCACTTT
CDR3: CSGGQGANSPLHF
size: NA
J: TRBJ1-6
D: TRBD1
V: TRBV20-1

DNA: TGTGCCAGCAGGGGACAGGGACGGAACGAGCAGTACTTC
CDR3: CASRGQGRNEQYF
size: few
J: TRBJ2-7
D: TRBD1
V: TRBV27

DNA: TGTGCCAGCACCCACGGACCTTATCTTAACACCGGGGAGCTGTTTTTT
CDR3: CASTHGPYLNTGELFF
size: few
J: TRBJ2-2
D: NA
V: TRBV7-2

DNA: TGCAGCGTTGATCTGGGCCACTCGGCCTACGAGCAGTACTTC
CDR3: CSVDLGHSAYEQYF
size: NA
J: TRBJ2-7
D: NA
V: TRBV29-1

DNA: TGTGCCAGCAGTCCCAACGGGGGTCACGGGGAGCTGTTTTTT
CDR3: CASSPNGGHGELFF
size: few
J: TRBJ2-2
D: NA
V: TRBV12-3/TRBV12-4

DNA: TGCAGTGCTAGGGTGCTGGGTGACTATGGCTACACCTTC
CDR3: CSARVLGDYGYTF
size: few
J: TRBJ1-2
D: NA
V: TRBV20-1

DNA: TGTGCCAGCAGTTTATGGACTAGAATGGGGCGGGAGACCCAGTACTTC
CDR3: CASSLWTRMGRETQYF
size: once
J: TRBJ2-5
D: NA
V: TRBV28

DNA: TGTGCCAGCAGCTTAGCAGTGAGTGGCCTCTATGGCTACACCTTC
CDR3: CASSLAVSGLYGYTF
size: many
J: TRBJ1-2
D: NA
V: TRBV7-9